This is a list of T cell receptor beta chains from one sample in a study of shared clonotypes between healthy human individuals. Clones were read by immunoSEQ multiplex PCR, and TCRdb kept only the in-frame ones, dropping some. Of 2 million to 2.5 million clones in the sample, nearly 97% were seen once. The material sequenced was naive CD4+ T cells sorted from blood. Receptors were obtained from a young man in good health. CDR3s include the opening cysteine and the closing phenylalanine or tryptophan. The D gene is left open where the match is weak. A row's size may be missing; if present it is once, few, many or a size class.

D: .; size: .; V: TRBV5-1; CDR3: CASSLGGQVGEQYF
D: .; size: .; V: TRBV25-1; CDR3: CASSRGPDLQSYEQYF
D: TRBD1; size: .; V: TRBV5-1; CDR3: CASSLGQGYTEAFF
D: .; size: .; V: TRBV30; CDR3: CAWRGQVFFTGELFF
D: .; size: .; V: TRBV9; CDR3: CANSESNQETQYF
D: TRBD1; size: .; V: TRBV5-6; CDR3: CASSVRDRVTEAFF
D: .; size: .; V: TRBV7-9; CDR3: CASSLSGLEQFF
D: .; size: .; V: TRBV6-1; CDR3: CASSEYGNTEAFF
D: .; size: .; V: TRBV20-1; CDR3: CSAREHVVAFF
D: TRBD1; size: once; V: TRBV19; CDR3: CASSRTGGNYGYTF
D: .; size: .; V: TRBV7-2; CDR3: CASSFLLMGNSGNTIYF
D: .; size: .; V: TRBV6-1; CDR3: CASSEAGGFLSYGYTF
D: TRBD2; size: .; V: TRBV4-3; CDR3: CASSQDGGSSYNEQFF
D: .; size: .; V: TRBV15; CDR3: CATSREGDIQYF
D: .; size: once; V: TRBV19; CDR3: CASSTSGWSYNSPLHF